This entry lists 8 T cell receptor beta chains sequenced from one sample in a study of glioma-infiltrating T cells after dendritic cell vaccination. Indicated time point: after dendritic cell vaccination, including at tumor progression/relapse. The table came from immunoSEQ multiplex PCR; TCRdb's copy has only in-frame clones and leaves some out. In the table there are tens of thousands of clones, more than 70% of which are singletons. Sequences were derived from blood, sampled after dendritic cell vaccination. The receptors shown here come from a human donor with glioblastoma.

This CDR3 reads CASSYSFGTGGTEAFF. The CDR3 nucleotides read TGTGCCAGCAGTTACAGCTTCGGGACAGGGGGCACTGAAGCTTTCTTT. The chain employs TRBV6-6 and TRBJ1-1; 11 positions agree with TRBD1. Germline V gives CDR1 MNHNY, CDR2 SVGAGI (reference sequence). The ends lost 2 bases at V and 4 bases at J; junction bases unmatched: 6. The CDR3 contains 16 residues.

The V call is TRBV11-3, the J call TRBJ2-7, with 7 nucleotides matching TRBD1. CDR1 and CDR2 from the germline V gene are SGHNT and YENEEA. The CDR3 spans 16 residues. V was clipped by 3 bases and J by 1 base; unmatched bases: 9. The CDR3 loop reads CASSFPRQGRSYEQYF. The CDR3 DNA follows: TGTGCCAGCAGCTTTCCTCGACAGGGTAGATCCTACGAGCAGTACTTC.

J is TRBJ2-7 and V is TRBV11-3, with D unclear. V dropped 4 bases and J dropped 6 bases, with 13 bases sitting between them. Germline CDR1 is SGHNT and CDR2 is YENEEA. This CDR3 region has 13 residues. In nucleotides, the CDR3 is TGTGCCAGCAGCTCCTTGGCTGGTGGCGAGCAGTACTTC. The encoded protein is CASSSLAGGEQYF.

The V call is TRBV7-6, the J call TRBJ1-2; 10 nucleotides line up with TRBD1. The germline CDR1 and CDR2 sequences are SGHVS and FNYEAQ. The CDR3 sequence is 15 residues long. Trimming cost V 5 bases and J 3 bases; bases outside gene matches: 6. The CDR3 loop reads CASSPGQGGHYGYTF. CDR3 DNA sequence: TGTGCCAGCAGCCCAGGACAGGGGGGTCACTATGGCTACACCTTC. Together with reference TRBV7-6 and TRBJ1-2, the CDR3 gives the full variable domain: GAGVSQSPRYKVTKRGQDVALRCDPISGHVSLYWYRQALGQGPEFLTYFNYEAQQDKSGLPNDRFSAERPEGSISTLTIQRTEQRDSAMYRCASSPGQGGHYGYTFGSGTRLTVV.

This chain joins TRBV7-2 and TRBJ2-2; the match to TRBD2 covers 8 bases. With V trimmed by 5 bases and J by 3 bases, 14 bases remained unmatched. Germline V gene sequence: CDR1 SGHTA, CDR2 FQGNSA. The CDR3 totals 18 residues. This chain's CDR3 is CASSLSSTSVEDTGELFF. CDR3 in DNA: TGTGCCAGCAGCCTTTCCTCGACTAGCGTCGAAGACACCGGGGAGCTGTTTTTT.

This clone was counted once. As DNA, the CDR3 is TGTGCCAGCAGCGTAGGGGCCCAGGGGGCAATCGCTGAAGCTTTCTTT. It is translated as CASSVGAQGAIAEAFF. The chain joins TRBV9 to TRBJ1-1, with 8 bases lining up with TRBD1. CDR3 length: 16 amino acids. Unmatched junction bases numbered 10, after V lost 0 bases and J lost 6 bases. CDR1 is SGDLS and CDR2 is YYNGEE in the germline V gene. The full variable domain, with the rest looked up from reference TRBV9 and TRBJ1-1, is DSGVTQTPKHLITATGQRVTLRCSPRSGDLSVYWYQQSLDQGLQFLIQYYNGEERAKGNILERFSAQQFPDLHSELNLSSLELGDSALYFCASSVGAQGAIAEAFFGQGTRLTVV.

This chain joins TRBV7-9 and TRBJ2-5; no clear D gene. Germline values: CDR1 SEHNR, CDR2 FQNEAQ (reference sequence). V was trimmed by 4 bases and J by 3 bases, leaving 12 bases between them. This CDR3 comprises 14 residues. CDR3 amino acids: CASSSATVKETQYF. In nucleotides, the CDR3 is TGTGCCAGCAGCTCCGCGACTGTGAAAGAGACCCAGTACTTC.

J is TRBJ1-2 and V is TRBV27; D gene unclear. The V end lost 2 bases, the J end lost 8 bases, and 12 bases lay between the germline ends. The CDR3 is 13 amino acids. Germline V gives CDR1 MNHEY, CDR2 SMNVEV (reference sequence). The CDR3 bases are TGTGCCAGCAGTTTAGTATCGGGGTTGGGCTACACCTTC. Its translation is CASSLVSGLGYTF.